This entry describes one TCR beta chain. Its recognized antigen is unknown. No base quality information exists; no much larger clone differs at one position. The donors were some 36 Caucasian individuals from Russia, aged roughly 6 to 100 years, who were systemically healthy. Ten milliliters of peripheral blood were drawn from each donor into EDTA-treated Vacutainer tubes. Ficoll-Paque density-gradient centrifugation was used to isolate PBMCs, with at least 6 million obtained per sample. Trizol reagent was used to extract total RNA from the PBMCs, yielding at least 5 micrograms per sample. Naive CD45RAhigh/CD27high T cell percentages were measured by flow cytometry on a PBMC aliquot from every donor. Library construction relied on 5' RACE. Sequencing took place on an Illumina HiSeq 2500. A second PCR of about 6 to 12 cycles was run with a J-beta primer mix and a sample-barcoded 5' primer. Each TCR beta cDNA molecule received a unique molecular identifier from a template-switch 5' adaptor carrying 12 random nucleotides. Each sample yielded at least 2.5 million CDR3-containing paired-end reads. All of the RNA was converted into first-strand cDNA using the Mint cDNA synthesis kit, with a TRBC-specific oligonucleotide serving as the primer. After uracil-DNA glycosylase treatment, a first 18-cycle PCR used universal primers M1SS and BC2_uni_R on all cDNA. The original pipeline was this. For normalization, 1 million high-quality reads, each with a distinct molecular identifier, were randomly selected from each sample. Instead of being binned into consensus sequences, reads that shared molecular identifiers were thrown out. CDR3 identification, clonotype clustering and error correction used MiTCR with a Q25 quality threshold and the strictest error-elimination algorithm. A nonparametric unseen species model using Euler transformation provided a lower-bound estimate of total TCR beta diversity. TCRdb cleaned the public reads at Q25 with fastp, built clones with MiXCR and kept in-frame beta chains. One record per CDR3 amino acid sequence lists the most common genes and DNA. TCRdb, not the authors, supplied the V and J calls. The sample data list some 790,000 distinct CDR3 sequences, and around 26% of these were observed just once. The ten largest clones represent 17% of the sample.

These data originate in a study of blood T cells in healthy people across ages (dated by TCRdb to about 2015). Turning to the overall study: Template switching captured roughly one uniquely barcoded TCR beta cDNA molecule per two T cells in model experiments. To avoid experimental bias, donors of different ages were spread randomly across the sequencing lanes. For two donors (one aged 18 to 29 and one aged 80 or older), the study analyzed two additional independent replicas of 1 million unique cDNA reads from the same blood draw. Donors were grouped into four age groups: young (average approximately 15 years), middle-aged (roughly 38), aged (roughly 62) and long-lived (82). Age-related changes in TCR beta repertoire diversity were measured in the study by deep sequencing normalized with unique cDNA molecular identifiers.

The germline V gene specifies SGHTA as CDR1 and FQGNSA as CDR2. The CDR3 numbers 15 residues from cysteine through phenylalanine. The read is trimmed to its CDR3 DNA, 45 bases read in frame from base 1. Results and caveats for the whole study, not just this receptor: Because the CMV infection status of the donors was unknown, age-related changes in expanded clonotypes may potentially have been confounded. Observed TCR beta diversity per million T cells fell roughly linearly with age, and a significant reduction was already apparent by age about 36. Estimates of total diversity based on one million sequenced T cells were regarded as lower bounds and as underestimates. Compared with the aged group, the long-lived group had more naive CD4+ T cells, fewer expanded clones and increased TCR diversity, suggesting age selection. The percentage of naive T cells measured by flow cytometry correlated strongly with observed TCR beta diversity. Since profiling was done on bulk unsorted PBMCs, naive and antigen-experienced compartments could not be conclusively compared.

The sequence joins TRBV7-2 to TRBJ2-4, and possibly TRBD2, on 5 matching bases. The DNA end is more similar to TRBJ2-7, so the J call may be wrong. The sequence was obtained from a woman of 80 years or more in good health. Sample: blood. The CDR3 protein is CASSLGVRAGYEQYF. The nucleotides are TGTGCCAGCAGCTTAGGCGTGAGGGCGGGCTACGAGCAGTACTTC.